The 2 T cell receptor beta chains reported below all come from one sample, sequenced in a study of blood T cell repertoires in COVID-19. Sequenced by immunoSEQ multiplex PCR; TCRdb stores in-frame clones only, minus some. The profile shows about 110,000 clones, 71% of them singletons. The source material was peripheral blood. The receptors here all came from a human donor with acute or convalescent COVID-19. The donor label of this sample is uncertain.

The chain couples TRBV30 to TRBJ1-5; a possible D gene is TRBD1 (6 bases). The germline CDR1 and CDR2 sequences are GTSNPN and SVGIG (reference sequence). The CDR3 extends over 15 amino acids. V shed 1 base and J shed 6 bases, with 16 bases lying between them. DNA of the CDR3: TGTGCCTGGAGTGGAAGAAATGGGGGCAGTCAGCCCCAGCATTTT. Amino acid sequence: CAWSGRNGGSQPQHF.

The chain joins TRBV5-4 to TRBJ2-2; 8 bases line up with TRBD2. The V gene's germline CDR1 is SGHNT and CDR2 YYREEE (reference sequence). V trimming: 5 bases; J trimming: 4 bases; junction bases outside the gene matches: 7. This CDR3 region has 15 residues. This chain's CDR3 is CASSPGRGATGELFF. CDR3 nucleotide sequence: TGTGCCAGCAGTCCCGGGCGGGGGGCCACCGGGGAGCTGTTTTTT. Filled out from reference TRBV5-4 and TRBJ2-2, the complete variable domain reads ETGVTQSPTHLIKTRGQQVTLRCSSQSGHNTVSWYQQALGQGPQFIFQYYREEENGRGNFPPRFSGLQFPNYSSELNVNALELDDSALYLCASSPGRGATGELFFGEGSRLTVL.